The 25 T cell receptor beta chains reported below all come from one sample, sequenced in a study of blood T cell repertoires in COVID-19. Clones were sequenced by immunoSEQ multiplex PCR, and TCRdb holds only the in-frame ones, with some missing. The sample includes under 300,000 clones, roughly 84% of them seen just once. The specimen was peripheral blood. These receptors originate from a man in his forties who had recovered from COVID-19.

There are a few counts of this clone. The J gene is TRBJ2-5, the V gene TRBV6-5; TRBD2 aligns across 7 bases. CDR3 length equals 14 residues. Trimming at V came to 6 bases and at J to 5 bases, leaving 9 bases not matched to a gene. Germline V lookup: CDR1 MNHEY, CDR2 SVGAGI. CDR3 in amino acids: CASSATSASETQYF. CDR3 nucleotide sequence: TGTGCCAGCAGCGCCACTAGCGCGTCCGAGACCCAGTACTTC.

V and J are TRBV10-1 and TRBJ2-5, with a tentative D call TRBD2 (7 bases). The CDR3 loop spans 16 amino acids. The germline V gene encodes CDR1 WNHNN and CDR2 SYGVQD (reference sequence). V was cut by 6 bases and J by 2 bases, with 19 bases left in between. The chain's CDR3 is CASSASGEGVQETQYF. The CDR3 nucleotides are TGCGCCAGCAGCGCCTCGGGGGAGGGGGTTCAAGAGACCCAGTACTTC.

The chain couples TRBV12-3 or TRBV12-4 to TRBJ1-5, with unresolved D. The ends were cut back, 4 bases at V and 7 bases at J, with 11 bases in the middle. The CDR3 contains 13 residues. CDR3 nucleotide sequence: TGTGCCAGCAGTTCCCAGGAGGGACAGCCCCAGCATTTT. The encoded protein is CASSSQEGQPQHF.

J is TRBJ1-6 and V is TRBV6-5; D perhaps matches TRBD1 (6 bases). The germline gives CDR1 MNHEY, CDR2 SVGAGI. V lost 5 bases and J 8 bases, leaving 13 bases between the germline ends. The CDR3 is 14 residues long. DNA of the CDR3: TGTGCCAGCAGTCTAACAGGGTTTGATTCACCCCTCCACTTT. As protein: CASSLTGFDSPLHF.

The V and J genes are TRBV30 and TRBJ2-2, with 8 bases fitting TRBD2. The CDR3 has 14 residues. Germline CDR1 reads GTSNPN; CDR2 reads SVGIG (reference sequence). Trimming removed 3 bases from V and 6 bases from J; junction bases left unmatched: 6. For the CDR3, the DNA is TGTGCCTGGAGCCCGGGACTAGGGCCCGGGGAGCTGTTTTTT. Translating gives CAWSPGLGPGELFF. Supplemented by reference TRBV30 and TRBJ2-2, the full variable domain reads SQTIHQWPATLVQPVGSPLSLECTVEGTSNPNLYWYRQAAGRGLQLLFYSVGIGQISSEVPQNLSASRPQDRQFILSSKKLLLSDSGFYLCAWSPGLGPGELFFGEGSRLTVL.

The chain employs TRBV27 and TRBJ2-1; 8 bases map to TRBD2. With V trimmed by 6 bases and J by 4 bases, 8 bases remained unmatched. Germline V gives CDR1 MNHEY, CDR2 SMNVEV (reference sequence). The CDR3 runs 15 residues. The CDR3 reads CASRTGTSRYNEQFF. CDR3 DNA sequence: TGTGCCAGCAGGACCGGGACTAGTCGATACAATGAGCAGTTCTTC.

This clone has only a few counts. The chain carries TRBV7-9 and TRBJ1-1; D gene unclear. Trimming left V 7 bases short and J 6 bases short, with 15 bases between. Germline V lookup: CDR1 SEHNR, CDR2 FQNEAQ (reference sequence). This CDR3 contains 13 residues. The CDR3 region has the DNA TGTGCCAGCACCACTGAGATATTGGCTGAAGCTTTCTTT. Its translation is CASTTEILAEAFF.

The CDR3 protein is CASGLGSSRSSYNEQFF. CDR3 DNA: TGTGCTAGTGGTTTGGGCTCGAGTAGGAGCTCCTACAATGAGCAGTTCTTC. V and J are TRBV12-5 and TRBJ2-1; D is unclear. Germline values: CDR1 LGHNT, CDR2 FRNRAP. The germline V and J ends were trimmed by 1 base and 0 bases, with 13 bases remaining between them. This CDR3 has 17 amino acids.

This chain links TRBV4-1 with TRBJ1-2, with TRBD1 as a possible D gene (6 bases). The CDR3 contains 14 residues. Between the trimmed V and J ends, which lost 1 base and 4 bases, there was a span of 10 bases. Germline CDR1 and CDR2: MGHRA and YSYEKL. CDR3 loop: CASSQVQGGYGYTF. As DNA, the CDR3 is TGCGCCAGCAGCCAAGTACAGGGTGGCTATGGCTACACCTTC.

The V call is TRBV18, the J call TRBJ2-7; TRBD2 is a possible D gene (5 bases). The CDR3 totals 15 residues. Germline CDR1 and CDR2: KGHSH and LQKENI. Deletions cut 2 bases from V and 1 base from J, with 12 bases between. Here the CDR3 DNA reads TGTGCCAGCTCACCAACCTGGACTGAGTCCTACGAGCAGTACTTC. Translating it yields CASSPTWTESYEQYF.

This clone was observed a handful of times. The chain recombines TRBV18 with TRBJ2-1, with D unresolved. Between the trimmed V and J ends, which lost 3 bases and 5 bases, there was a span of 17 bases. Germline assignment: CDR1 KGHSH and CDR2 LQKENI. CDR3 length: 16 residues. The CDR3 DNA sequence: TGTGCCAGCTCACCTGGCTTACAAAGTTTAAACAATGAGCAGTTCTTC. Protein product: CASSPGLQSLNNEQFF.

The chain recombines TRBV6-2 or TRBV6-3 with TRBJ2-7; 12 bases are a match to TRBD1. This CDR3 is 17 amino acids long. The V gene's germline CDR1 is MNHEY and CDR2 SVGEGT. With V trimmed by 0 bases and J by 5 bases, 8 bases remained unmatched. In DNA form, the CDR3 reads TGTGCCAGCAGTTACTCGATCGCCGGGACAGGGGGCGACGAGCAGTACTTC. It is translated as CASSYSIAGTGGDEQYF.

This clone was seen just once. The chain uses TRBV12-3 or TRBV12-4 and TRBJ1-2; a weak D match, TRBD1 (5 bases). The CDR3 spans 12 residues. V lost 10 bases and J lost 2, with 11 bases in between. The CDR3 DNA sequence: TGTGCCACCACGGGACTGAACTATGGCTACACCTTC. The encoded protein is CATTGLNYGYTF.

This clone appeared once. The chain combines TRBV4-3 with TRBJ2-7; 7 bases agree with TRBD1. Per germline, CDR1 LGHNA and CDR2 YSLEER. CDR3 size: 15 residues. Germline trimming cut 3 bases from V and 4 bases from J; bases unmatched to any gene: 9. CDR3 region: CASSQNRDSLYEQYF. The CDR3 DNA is TGCGCCAGCAGCCAGAACCGGGACAGCCTATACGAGCAGTACTTC.

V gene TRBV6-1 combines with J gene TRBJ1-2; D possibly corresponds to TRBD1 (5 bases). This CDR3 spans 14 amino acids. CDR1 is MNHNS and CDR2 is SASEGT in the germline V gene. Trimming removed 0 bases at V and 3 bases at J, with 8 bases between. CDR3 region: CASSEAGAYYGYTF. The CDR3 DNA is TGTGCCAGCAGTGAAGCAGGGGCGTACTATGGCTACACCTTC.

CDR3 loop: CASSFGLAGVHEQYF. CDR3 nucleotides: TGTGCCAGCAGCTTTGGACTAGCGGGGGTCCACGAGCAGTACTTC. V usage is TRBV11-3 and J usage is TRBJ2-7; 13 positions match TRBD2. V shed 3 bases and J 5 bases; nucleotides not matched to a gene: 4. The length of the CDR3 is 15 residues. The V gene's germline CDR1 is SGHNT and CDR2 YENEEA. Full variable domain (outside the CDR3, taken from reference TRBV11-3 and TRBJ2-7): EAGVVQSPRYKIIEKKQPVAFWCNPISGHNTLYWYLQNLGQGPELLIRYENEEAVDDSQLPKDRFSAERLKGVDSTLKIQPAELGDSAVYLCASSFGLAGVHEQYFGPGTRLTVT.

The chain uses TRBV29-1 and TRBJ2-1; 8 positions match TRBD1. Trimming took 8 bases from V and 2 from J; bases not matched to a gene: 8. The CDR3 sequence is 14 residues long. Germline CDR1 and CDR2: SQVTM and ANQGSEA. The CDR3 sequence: CSIPGQATYNEQFF. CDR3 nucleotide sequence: TGCAGCATTCCGGGACAGGCAACCTACAATGAGCAGTTCTTC.

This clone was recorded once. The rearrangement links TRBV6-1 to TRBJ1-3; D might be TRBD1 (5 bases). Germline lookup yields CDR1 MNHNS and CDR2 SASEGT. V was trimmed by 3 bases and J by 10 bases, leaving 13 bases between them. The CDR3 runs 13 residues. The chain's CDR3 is CASSDIRGATIYF. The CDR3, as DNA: TGTGCCAGCAGTGATATTAGGGGTGCAACCATATATTTT.

The CDR3 sequence is CAWSVLGRASGANVLTF. In DNA form, the CDR3 reads TGTGCCTGGAGTGTACTAGGGCGGGCCTCTGGGGCCAACGTCCTGACTTTC. The J gene is TRBJ2-6, the V gene TRBV30, with D possibly TRBD2 on 5 matching bases. Between the trimmed V and J ends, which lost 0 bases and 0 bases, there was a span of 12 bases. The CDR3 has 17 amino acids. CDR1 GTSNPN and CDR2 SVGIG come from the germline V gene (reference sequence).

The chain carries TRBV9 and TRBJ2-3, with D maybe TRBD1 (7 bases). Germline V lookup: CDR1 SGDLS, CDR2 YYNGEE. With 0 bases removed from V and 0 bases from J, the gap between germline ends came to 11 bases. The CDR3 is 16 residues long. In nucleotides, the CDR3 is TGTGCCAGCAGCGTAGGCGGGACAGCGAGCACAGATACGCAGTATTTT. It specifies CASSVGGTASTDTQYF.

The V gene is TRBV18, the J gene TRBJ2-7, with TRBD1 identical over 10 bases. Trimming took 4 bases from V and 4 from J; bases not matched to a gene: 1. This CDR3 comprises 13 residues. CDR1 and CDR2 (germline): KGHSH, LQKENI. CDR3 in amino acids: CASSRGQGYEQYF. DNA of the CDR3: TGTGCCAGCTCACGGGGACAGGGGTACGAGCAGTACTTC.

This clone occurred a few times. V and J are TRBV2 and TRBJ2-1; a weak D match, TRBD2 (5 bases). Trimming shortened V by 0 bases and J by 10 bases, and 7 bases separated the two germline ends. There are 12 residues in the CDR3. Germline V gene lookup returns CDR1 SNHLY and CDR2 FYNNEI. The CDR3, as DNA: TGTGCCAGCAGTGAAGCCCCGGGGGAGCAGTTCTTC. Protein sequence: CASSEAPGEQFF.

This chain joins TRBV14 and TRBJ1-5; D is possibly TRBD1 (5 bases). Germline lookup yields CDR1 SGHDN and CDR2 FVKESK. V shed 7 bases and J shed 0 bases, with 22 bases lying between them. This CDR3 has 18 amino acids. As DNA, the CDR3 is TGTGCCAGCACCGTGGCGGGGCGCGCAGGGAGTAGCAATCAGCCCCAGCATTTT. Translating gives CASTVAGRAGSSNQPQHF.

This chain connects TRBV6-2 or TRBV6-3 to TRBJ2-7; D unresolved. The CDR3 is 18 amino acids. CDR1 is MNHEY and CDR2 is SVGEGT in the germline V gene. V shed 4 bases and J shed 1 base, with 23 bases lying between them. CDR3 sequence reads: CASSSPWVERPPSYEQYF. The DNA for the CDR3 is TGTGCCAGCAGTTCACCTTGGGTAGAGAGGCCCCCGTCCTACGAGCAGTACTTC.

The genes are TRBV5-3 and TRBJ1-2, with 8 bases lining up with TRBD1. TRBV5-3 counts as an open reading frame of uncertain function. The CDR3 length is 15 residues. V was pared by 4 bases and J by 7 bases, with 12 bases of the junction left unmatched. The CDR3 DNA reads TGTGCCAGAAGCCCTTTTGACAGGGGACGGGGTGGCTACACCTTC. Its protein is CARSPFDRGRGGYTF.